The rows below give T cell receptor beta chains drawn from one sample of a study of cytomegalovirus exposure and HLA in healthy donors. Sequenced by immunoSEQ multiplex PCR; TCRdb stores in-frame clones only, minus some. Recorded here are some 200,000 clones; the top ten clones represent 1.1%. Input material: PBMCs. All receptors come from a girl aged 2 to 9 in good health and CMV-seropositive. Each CDR3 is given with its conserved first and last residue. The order of the fields is J gene, D gene, CDR3 length, V gene, CDR3 DNA, CDR3 protein. A D gene is named only where the DNA matches it firmly.

>TRBJ2-3|TRBD2|15|TRBV19
TGTGCCAGTAGAATCGCCTTGGGGGGAGGGGATACGCAGTATTTT
CASRIALGGGDTQYF
>TRBJ1-1|TRBD1|16|TRBV5-1
TGCGCCAGCAGCTGGGGACAGGGGGCGAGGAGTCCTGAAGCTTTCTTT
CASSWGQGARSPEAFF
>TRBJ1-4|TRBD1|14|TRBV7-9
TGTGCCAGCAGCGCATACAGGGGTGACGAAAAACTGTTTTTT
CASSAYRGDEKLFF
>TRBJ1-4|TRBD1|18|TRBV11-2
TGTGCCAGCAGCTTAGGCAAACAGGGGATAAGGGCTAATGAAAAACTGTTTTTT
CASSLGKQGIRANEKLFF
>TRBJ2-7|TRBD1|15|TRBV5-6
TGTGCCAGCAGCTCGGGGGGGACAGGGGCCTACGAGCAGTACTTC
CASSSGGTGAYEQYF
>TRBJ1-1|TRBD1|13|TRBV11-2
TGTGCCAGCAGCCTGACAGGGGGGACTGAAGCTTTCTTT
CASSLTGGTEAFF
>TRBJ2-3|.|15|TRBV6-1
TGTGCCAGCAGCCCGGCCTGGGAGGGGGCAGATACGCAGTATTTT
CASSPAWEGADTQYF
>TRBJ1-4|.|13|TRBV11-2
TGTGCCAGCAGCGCGCGGATGGATGAAAAACTGTTTTTT
CASSARMDEKLFF
>TRBJ2-1|.|13|TRBV11-2
TGTGCCAGCAGTCCGCGACTTTTGAATGAGCAGTTCTTC
CASSPRLLNEQFF
>TRBJ2-3|TRBD2|13|TRBV10-2
TGCGCCAGCACGAGCGGGAGGACAGATACGCAGTATTTT
CASTSGRTDTQYF
>TRBJ2-7|TRBD1|15|TRBV5-1
TGCGCCAGCAGCCCGGGACAGGGGGCGATCGACGAGCAGTACTTC
CASSPGQGAIDEQYF
>TRBJ1-5|TRBD1|13|TRBV10-1
TGCGCCAGCAACGGGACAGGGCATCAGCCCCAGCATTTT
CASNGTGHQPQHF
>TRBJ1-2|.|11|TRBV28
TGTGCCAGCAGTTCTCGTTATGGCTACACCTTC
CASSSRYGYTF
>TRBJ1-1|.|12|TRBV5-4
TGTGCCAGCAGCTTAGGGGGATCTGGGGCTTTCTTT
CASSLGGSGAFF
>TRBJ2-1|.|13|TRBV7-2
TGTGCCAGCAGTTCACGATTCGGGAATGAGCAGTTCTTC
CASSSRFGNEQFF